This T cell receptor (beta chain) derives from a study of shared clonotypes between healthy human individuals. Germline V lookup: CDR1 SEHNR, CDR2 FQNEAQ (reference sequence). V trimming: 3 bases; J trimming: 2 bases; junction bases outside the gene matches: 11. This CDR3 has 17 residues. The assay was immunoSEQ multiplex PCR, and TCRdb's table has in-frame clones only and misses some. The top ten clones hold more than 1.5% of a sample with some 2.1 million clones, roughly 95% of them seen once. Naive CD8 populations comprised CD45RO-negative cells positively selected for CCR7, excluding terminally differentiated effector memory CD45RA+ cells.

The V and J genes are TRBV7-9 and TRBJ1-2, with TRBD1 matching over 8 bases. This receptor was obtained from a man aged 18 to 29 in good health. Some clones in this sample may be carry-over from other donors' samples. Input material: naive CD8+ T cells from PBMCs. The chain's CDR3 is CASSFTSGQGANYGYTF. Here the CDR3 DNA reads TGTGCCAGCAGCTTTACTTCCGGGCAGGGGGCGAACTATGGCTACACCTTC. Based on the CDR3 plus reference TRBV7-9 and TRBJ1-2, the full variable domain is DTGVSQNPRHKITKRGQNVTFRCDPISEHNRLYWYRQTLGQGPEFLTYFQNEAQLEKSRLLSDRFSAERPKGSFSTLEIQRTEQGDSAMYLCASSFTSGQGANYGYTFGSGTRLTVV.